The T cell receptor beta chain described here comes from a study of T-cell reconstitution after alpha-beta-depleted transplantation in children. General observations from the study: Fresh T-cell production supplied most of the T-cell counts and diversity seen one year after transplant.

The ends were cut back, 6 bases at V and 6 bases at J, with 18 bases in the middle. This CDR3 contains 14 residues. Germline V gene data show CDR1 as DFQATT and CDR2 as SNEGSKA (reference sequence). This clonotype was detected a few times. As yet, its antigen is unknown. The TCRbeta library was prepared with unique molecular identifiers. TCRdb processed the PCR reads anew with MiXCR; each CDR3 protein has one entry. The sample carries 200,000 to 250,000 distinct CDR3 sequences, roughly 8.3% recorded once. The origin of this receptor is a male patient aged 2 to 9 who had a stem cell transplant for acute myeloid leukemia, so the T cells may come from the graft donor. The chain has TRBV20-1 and TRBJ2-1; D remains unclear. This material consisted of PBMCs, mostly from graft donor cells, taken 360 days after TCRalphabeta/CD19-depleted stem cell transplant. As DNA, the CDR3 is TGCAGTGCCCTAACAGTTAGGTACCCCAATGAGCAGTTCTTC. Translation gives CSALTVRYPNEQFF.